The 23 T cell receptor beta chains reported below all come from one sample, sequenced in a study of read filtering for tumor transcriptome and immune sequencing. The library was built from 400 to 500 ng RNA with molecular barcoded adaptors for alpha/delta and beta/gamma chains. In TCRdb, the reads were re-called with MiXCR into one record per CDR3 protein. The table has tens of thousands of distinct CDR3 sequences, roughly 14% seen once. The specimen was a population of CD138-negative cells sorted from bone marrow. These receptor sequences come from a donor at least 40 years old with multiple myeloma.

This clonotype appeared a few times. The chain is built from TRBV30 and TRBJ2-1; the D gene is possibly TRBD1 (6 bases). The V end lost 1 base, the J end lost 3 bases, and 10 bases lay between the germline ends. This CDR3 comprises 14 residues. The germline gives CDR1 GTSNPN, CDR2 SVGIG (reference sequence). Here the CDR3 DNA reads TGTGCCTGGAGTGCACAGACAGGCTACAATGAGCAGTTCTTC. Translating gives CAWSAQTGYNEQFF. The full variable domain, in which reference TRBV30 and TRBJ2-1 provide the parts outside the CDR3, is SQTIHQWPATLVQPVGSPLSLECTVEGTSNPNLYWYRQAAGRGLQLLFYSVGIGQISSEVPQNLSASRPQDRQFILSSKKLLLSDSGFYLCAWSAQTGYNEQFFGPGTRLTVL.

A remark on this clonotype: The germline gene is not matched at one end of the junction; a read error may be the cause. The chain combines TRBV6-1 with TRBJ1-1; D is possibly TRBD1 (5 bases). Germline V gives CDR1 MNHNS, CDR2 SASEGT. This CDR3 is built from 13 residues. Here the CDR3 DNA reads TGTGCCAGCAGTTCCGGGGGGAACACTGTAGCTTTCTTT. It encodes CASSSGGNTVAFF.

This clonotype has a count of ten or more. V gene TRBV7-6 combines with J gene TRBJ1-2; no firm D call. The CDR3 is made up of 13 amino acids. The germline V gene encodes CDR1 SGHVS and CDR2 FNYEAQ. Trimming took off 4 bases at V and 1 base at J, with 7 bases between the two ends. CDR3 in DNA: TGTGCCAGCAGCTCCGACTTTAACTATGGCTACACCTTC. This gives the protein CASSSDFNYGYTF.

This clonotype was detected ten times or more. The V call is TRBV30, the J call TRBJ2-7; D perhaps matches TRBD1 (6 bases). The V end lost 3 bases, the J end lost 1 base, and 19 bases lay between the germline ends. This CDR3 region has 16 residues. Germline-derived CDR1 and CDR2 are GTSNPN and SVGIG (reference sequence). CDR3: CAWRSYSGTLSYEQYF. In DNA, the CDR3 is TGTGCCTGGAGGTCTTACTCCGGGACACTGTCCTACGAGCAGTACTTC.

This clonotype has ten or more counts. CDR3 nucleotides: TGTGCCAGCAGCTTATACCCTAGCGGGAGTAACGATGAGCAGTTCTTC. It translates to CASSLYPSGSNDEQFF. The V gene is TRBV7-2, the J gene TRBJ2-1; TRBD2 matches 10 bases. CDR1 SGHTA and CDR2 FQGNSA come from the germline V gene. The CDR3 runs to 16 residues. The V gene end was trimmed by 2 bases and the J gene end by 8 bases; junction bases not matched to a gene: 9.

This clonotype was detected a few times. It is likely a read error: a sequence one base away is far more abundant. This chain joins TRBV6-6 and TRBJ1-5; D perhaps matches TRBD1 (5 bases). The CDR3 has 15 residues. Germline-derived CDR1 and CDR2 are MNHNY and SVGAGI (reference sequence). CDR3 sequence reads: CACSGTAWSNQPQHF. CDR3 DNA sequence: TGTGCCTGCAGCGGGACGGCTTGGAGCAATCAGCCCCAGCATTTT.

This clonotype was counted only a few times. The chain joins TRBV19 to TRBJ2-7; TRBD1 might be the D (6 bases). Germline V CDR1 and CDR2: LNHDA, SQIVND (reference sequence). There are 16 residues in the CDR3. Trimming took 7 bases from V and 2 from J, leaving 21 bases between them. CDR3 protein: CASTQSSVRGTYEQYF. CDR3 DNA sequence: TGTGCCAGTACCCAATCTAGTGTCAGGGGAACCTACGAGCAGTACTTC.

This clonotype was detected only a few times. A read error may explain this, as a much larger clone is one base away. The chain carries TRBV18 and TRBJ1-5, with D hard to call. CDR1 is KGHSH and CDR2 is LQKENI in the germline V gene. CDR3 length equals 12 residues. CDR3 DNA sequence: TGTGCCGGCTCACCCGAAAATCAGCCCCAGCATTTT. This sequence encodes CAGSPENQPQHF.

This clonotype was counted between two and nine times. With a much larger clone just one base away, this may be a read error. The chain recombines TRBV12-3 or TRBV12-4 with TRBJ1-5, with no clear D. CDR3 length: 14 amino acids. In DNA form, the CDR3 reads TGTGTCAGCAGTCCCGGGTTGAGCAATCAGCCCCAGCATTTT. This gives the protein CVSSPGLSNQPQHF.

Ten or more counts support this clonotype. This sequence joins TRBV20-1 and TRBJ2-2; D remains ambiguous. This CDR3 region has 12 residues. The V end lost 4 bases, the J end lost 7 bases, and 10 bases lay between the germline ends. CDR1 DFQATT and CDR2 SNEGSKA come from the germline V gene (reference sequence). The CDR3 DNA sequence: TGCAGTGCTACCCCTTCGAGCGGGGAGCTGTTTTTT. Its translation: CSATPSSGELFF.

This clonotype was seen ten or more times. The chain joins TRBV20-1 to TRBJ2-7; maybe TRBD1 (6 bases). The CDR3 totals 13 residues. V lost 2 bases and J 6 bases, leaving 14 bases between the germline ends. From germline, CDR1 is DFQATT and CDR2 SNEGSKA (reference sequence). CDR3 region: CSARSGQGLEQYF. In nucleotides, the CDR3 is TGCAGTGCTAGAAGTGGCCAGGGGCTCGAGCAGTACTTC.

This chain uses TRBV6-2 or TRBV6-3 with TRBJ2-3; 11 nucleotides line up with TRBD2. The V segment lost 4 bases and the J segment 3 bases; nucleotides outside the gene matches: 6. The CDR3 totals 16 residues. Germline loops: CDR1 MNHEY, CDR2 SVGEGT. This chain's CDR3 is CASSFPTSGKTDTQYF. CDR3 in DNA: TGTGCCAGCAGTTTCCCGACTAGCGGGAAAACAGATACGCAGTATTTT.

A word on this clonotype: A read error likely explains this, since a far larger clone differs by one base. This chain joins TRBV7-8 and TRBJ2-3; TRBD1 matches 8 bases. The CDR3 is 15 residues long. Germline CDR1 reads SGHVS; CDR2 reads FQNEAQ. The CDR3 is CARSIQGAGTDTQYF. DNA for the CDR3: TGTGCCCGCAGCATTCAGGGGGCCGGCACAGATACGCAGTATTTT.

The chain combines TRBV27 with TRBJ2-1, with 8 bases lining up with TRBD1. The CDR3 sequence is 14 residues long. From germline, CDR1 is MNHEY and CDR2 SMNVEV (reference sequence). Germline trimming cut 3 bases from V and 6 bases from J; bases unmatched to any gene: 4. In DNA, the CDR3 is TGTGCCAGCAGTTTGGGACAGGCGCGCAATGAGCAGTTCTTC. Translating it yields CASSLGQARNEQFF.

This clonotype was seen at least ten times. The J gene is TRBJ1-5, the V gene TRBV6-5; D call uncertain. Looked up from germline, CDR1 is MNHEY and CDR2 is SVGAGI. The CDR3 is 14 residues long. V lost 5 bases, J lost 2 bases, and 10 bases lay in between. CDR3 residues: CASSRSGGNQPQHF. The CDR3 bases are TGTGCCAGCAGTCGTTCTGGGGGCAATCAGCCCCAGCATTTT.

About this clonotype: This may be a read error: a much more frequent sequence differs by one nucleotide. The chain carries TRBV12-3 or TRBV12-4 and TRBJ2-1; D perhaps matches TRBD2 (5 bases). This CDR3 is built from 16 residues. The CDR3 reads CASSLGPGFGDGEQSF. The CDR3, as DNA: TGTGCCAGCAGTTTAGGTCCGGGATTCGGGGATGGTGAGCAGTCCTTC.

Worth noting for this clonotype: With a much larger clone just one base away, this may be a read error. The V and J genes are TRBV5-6 and TRBJ1-2; no reliable D call. This CDR3 has 14 amino acids. Germline values: CDR1 SGHDT, CDR2 YYEEEE. The CDR3 sequence: CASSLGASSYRYTF. CDR3 bases: TGTGCCAGCAGCTTGGGGGCATCCTCCTATCGCTACACCTTC. Looking up the rest from reference TRBV5-6 and TRBJ1-2 gives the full variable domain: DAGVTQSPTHLIKTRGQQVTLRCSPKSGHDTVSWYQQALGQGPQFIFQYYEEEERQRGNFPDRFSGHQFPNYSSELNVNALLLGDSALYLCASSLGASSYRYTFGSGTRLTVV.

This clonotype was counted ten times or more. The CDR3 DNA sequence: TGCAGTGCCAGACGTGGGGGACTAGCGGGAAGGACATCCGTAGAGACGCAGTATTTT. As protein: CSARRGGLAGRTSVETQYF. The V gene is TRBV20-1, the J gene TRBJ2-3; 13 bases match TRBD2. The CDR3 is 19 amino acids. The germline V gene encodes CDR1 DFQATT and CDR2 SNEGSKA (reference sequence). V gave up 6 bases and J gave up 9 bases; unmatched junction bases: 24.

This clonotype was observed many times. This sequence joins TRBV5-1 and TRBJ2-5; TRBD1 might be the D (5 bases). The V and J ends lost 2 bases and 9 bases respectively, with 20 bases between them. This CDR3 is 15 amino acids long. CDR1 and CDR2 from the germline V gene are SGHRS and YFSETQ. The CDR3 bases are TGCGCCAGCAGCTTAGGGGTACAGGCGATCGTGGCCCAGTACTTC. It yields the protein CASSLGVQAIVAQYF.

This clonotype was seen a handful of times. J is TRBJ2-7 and V is TRBV6-2 or TRBV6-3; 7 nucleotides line up with TRBD1. CDR3 length: 15 residues. Germline-derived CDR1 and CDR2 are MNHEY and SVGEGT. V shed 7 bases, J shed 1 base, and the junction held 10 bases outside the gene matches. CDR3 protein: CASTPGQRVSYEQYF. The DNA for the CDR3 is TGTGCCAGCACCCCGGGACAGAGAGTTTCCTACGAGCAGTACTTC.

This clonotype has only a few counts. A much larger clone lies a single base off, so this may be a read error. The chain uses TRBV29-1 and TRBJ2-5, with D possibly TRBD1 on 6 matching bases. The germline V gene has CDR1 SQVTM and CDR2 ANQGSEA. The CDR3 is made up of 13 amino acids. V shed 7 bases and J shed 1 base, with 13 bases lying between them. DNA of the CDR3: TGCAGCGCCGTCAACAGGGTCCAAGAGACCCAGTACTTC. Protein sequence: CSAVNRVQETQYF.

With regard to this clonotype: The junction departs from the called germline gene at one end, perhaps through a read error. The chain recombines TRBV6-1 with TRBJ2-1, with 13 bases that match TRBD2. In germline, CDR1 is MNHNS, CDR2 SASEGT. The CDR3 runs to 17 residues. The CDR3 is CASRKGAGLAGVGEQLF. The CDR3 DNA reads as TGTGCCAGCAGAAAGGGGGCAGGACTAGCGGGAGTAGGTGAGCAGCTCTTC.

By sample fraction, this clonotype is medium-sized. This rearrangement joins TRBV25-1 to TRBJ2-1; D is perhaps TRBD1 or TRBD2 (5 bases each). The CDR3 has 17 amino acids. Germline CDR1 reads MGHDK; CDR2 reads SYGVNS. The V gene lost 3 bases and the J gene lost 3 bases, with 18 bases spanning the gap. CDR3 sequence reads: CASSDKTDYLIYNEQFF. DNA for the CDR3: TGTGCCAGCAGTGATAAGACAGACTACCTTATCTACAATGAGCAGTTCTTC. Full variable domain (missing parts from reference TRBV25-1 and TRBJ2-1): EADIYQTPRYLVIGTGKKITLECSQTMGHDKMYWYQQDPGMELHLIHYSYGVNSTEKGDLSSESTVSRIRTEHFPLTLESARPSHTSQYLCASSDKTDYLIYNEQFFGPGTRLTVL.